This TCR beta chain was documented in a study of blood T cell repertoires in COVID-19. Study summary: PBMCs, B-cell-depleted T cells, or T cells were the source of the cDNA or gDNA that made up the material.

CDR3 size: 16 residues. J gave up 3 bases and V 4 bases, and 5 bases lay outside the gene matches. Germline assignment: CDR1 SGHTA and CDR2 FQGNSA. Data came from immunoSEQ multiplex PCR; TCRdb stores just in-frame clones and leaves some out. The sample holds around 250,000 clones; roughly nine tenths are singletons and the top ten take 6.2%. The clonotype was recovered from a man in his fifties or sixties with acute or convalescent COVID-19. The chain has TRBV7-2 and TRBJ2-1; 11 bases fit TRBD2. What was sequenced was peripheral blood. CDR3 in DNA: TGTGCCAGCAGCTCGACTAGCGGGATTCTCTACAATGAGCAGTTCTTC. It yields the protein CASSSTSGILYNEQFF.